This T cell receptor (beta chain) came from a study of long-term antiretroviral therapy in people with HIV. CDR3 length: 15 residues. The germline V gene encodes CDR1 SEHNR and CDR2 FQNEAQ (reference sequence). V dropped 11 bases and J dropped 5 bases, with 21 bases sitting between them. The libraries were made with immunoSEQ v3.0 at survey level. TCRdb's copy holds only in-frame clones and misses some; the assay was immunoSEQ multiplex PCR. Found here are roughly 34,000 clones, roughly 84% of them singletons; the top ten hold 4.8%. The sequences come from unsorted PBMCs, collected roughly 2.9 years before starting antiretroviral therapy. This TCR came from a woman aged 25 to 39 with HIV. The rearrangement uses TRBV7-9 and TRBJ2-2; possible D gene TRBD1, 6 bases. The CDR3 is CALAPGVGETGELFF. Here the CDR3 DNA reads TGTGCCCTGGCCCCAGGGGTGGGTGAGACCGGGGAGCTGTTTTTT.